The T cell receptor beta chain under discussion was sequenced for a study of radiation and T cells in renal cell carcinoma. Method: immunoSEQ multiplex PCR; TCRdb's copy keeps in-frame clones and lacks some. The sample comprises 65,000 or so clones, about 80% of which are singletons, and over 5.5% rests with the top ten. The CDR3 is made up of 14 amino acids. Losses at the gene ends were 7 bases for V and 7 bases for J; bases not matched to a gene: 4. The germline gives CDR1 SEHNR, CDR2 FQNEAQ (reference sequence). The study, taken as a whole, reports: Pretreatment tumor biopsies were lacking, so baseline clonotypes are unknown. Top tumor clonotypes rose in blood 2 weeks post-radiation, then contracted.

This clone has more than one count but fewer than ten. Its antigen is still unknown. The time point was: blood 4 weeks post-SBRT, at nephrectomy. Treatment in this sample: 15 Gy SBRT to primary tumor, nephrectomy 4 weeks later. Radiation-treated patients gave blood at baseline, week 2 and week 4. The sequence came from a man in his 60s with renal cell carcinoma. This specimen was blood, taken from a patient whose treatment included radiotherapy and nephrectomy. The chain couples TRBV7-9 to TRBJ2-4; TRBD2 aligns across 13 bases. CDR3 region: CASTTSGGPNIQYF. CDR3 nucleotide sequence: TGTGCCAGCACGACTAGCGGGGGGCCGAACATTCAGTACTTC.